This T cell receptor (beta chain) is from a study of tumor-infiltrating lymphocytes in primary liver carcinoma. Study-wide points: A significantly higher top-250-clone fraction was recorded for tumors than for blood (p = 0.039).

As regards this clonotype: Antigen unknown. Since the CDR3 does not end with the conserved phenylalanine or tryptophan, this likely comes from a read error.

Making TCR beta cDNA involved approximately 0.5 ug total RNA and a constant-region primer. Libraries covering TCR beta were generated through three nested multiplex PCR rounds (using a slightly modified ARM-PCR). Researchers ran the first two PCR rounds for approximately 10 cycles each with TRBV1-TRBV30 forward primers and a C-beta reverse primer. TCRdb redid the calling of the multiplex PCR reads with MiXCR, one entry per CDR3 protein. The repertoire consists of about 21,000 distinct CDR3 sequences, with 75% to 80% occurring once and the leading ten covering approximately 40%. CDR1 and CDR2 (germline): SGHNT, YENEEA. The CDR3 length is 15 residues. Without any cell sorting, about 20-32 mg of bulk tissue yielded co-extracted RNA and DNA.

The chain couples TRBV11-3 to TRBJ2-1; 13 positions match TRBD2. The assigned J gene may be wrong: the sequence end matches TRBJ2-7 better. This clonotype was sampled from a woman younger than 45 with primary liver carcinoma and hepatitis B virus infection. The material sequenced was liver tumor tissue from sampling region 1. The subset denotes: tumor region T1, superior pole. The DNA for the CDR3 is TGCGCCAGCAGCCAACTAGCGGGGGGGGGGTATGAGCAGTACCTC. The encoded protein is CASSQLAGGGYEQYL.